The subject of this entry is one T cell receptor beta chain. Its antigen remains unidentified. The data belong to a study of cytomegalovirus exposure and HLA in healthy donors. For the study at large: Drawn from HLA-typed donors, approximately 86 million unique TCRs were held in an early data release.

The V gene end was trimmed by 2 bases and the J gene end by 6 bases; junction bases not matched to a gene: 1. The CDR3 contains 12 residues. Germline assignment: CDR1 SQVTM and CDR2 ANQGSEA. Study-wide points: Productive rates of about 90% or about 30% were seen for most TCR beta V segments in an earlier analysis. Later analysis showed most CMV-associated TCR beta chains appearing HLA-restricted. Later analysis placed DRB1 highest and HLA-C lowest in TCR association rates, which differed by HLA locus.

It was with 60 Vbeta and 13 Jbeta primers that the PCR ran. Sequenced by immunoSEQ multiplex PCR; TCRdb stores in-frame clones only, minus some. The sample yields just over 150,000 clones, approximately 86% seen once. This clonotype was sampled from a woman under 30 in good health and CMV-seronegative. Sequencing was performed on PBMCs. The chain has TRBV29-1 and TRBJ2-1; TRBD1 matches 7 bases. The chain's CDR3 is CSVEPGGNEQFF. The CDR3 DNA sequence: TGCAGCGTTGAACCAGGGGGCAATGAGCAGTTCTTC.